This T cell receptor beta chain is drawn from a study of blood T cells in healthy people across ages. This clonotype was seen more than once but under ten times. This CDR3 has 13 residues. In germline, CDR1 is KGHDR, CDR2 SFDVKD. Trimming left V 4 bases short and J 6 bases short, with 8 bases between. The authors ran a second PCR of about 6 to 11 cycles using a sample-barcoded 5' primer and a J-beta primer mix. TCRdb called the 5' RACE reads again in MiXCR, with one record for every CDR3 protein. Among 550,000 to 750,000 distinct CDR3 sequences listed, over 20% were seen once. The receptor was derived from a man aged 70-80 years in good health. The sequenced sample was blood. The V and J genes are TRBV24-1 and TRBJ2-2, with D unresolved. CDR3 nucleotides: TGTGCCACCAGTGACTCACTTCCCGGGGAGCTGTTTTTT. Protein product: CATSDSLPGELFF.